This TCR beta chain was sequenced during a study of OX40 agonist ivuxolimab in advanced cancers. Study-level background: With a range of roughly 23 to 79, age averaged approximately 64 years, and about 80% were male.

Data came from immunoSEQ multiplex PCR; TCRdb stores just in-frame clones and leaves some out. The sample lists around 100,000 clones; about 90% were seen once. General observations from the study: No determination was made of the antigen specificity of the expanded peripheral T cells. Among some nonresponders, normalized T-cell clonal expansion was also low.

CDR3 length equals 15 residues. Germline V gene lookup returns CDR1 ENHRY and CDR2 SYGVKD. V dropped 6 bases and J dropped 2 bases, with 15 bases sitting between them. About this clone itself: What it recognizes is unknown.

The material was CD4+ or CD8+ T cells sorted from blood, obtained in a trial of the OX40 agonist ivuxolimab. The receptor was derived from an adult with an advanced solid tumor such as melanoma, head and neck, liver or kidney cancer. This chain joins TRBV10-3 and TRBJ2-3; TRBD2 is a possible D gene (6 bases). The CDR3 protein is CAIRRLGGPTDTQYF. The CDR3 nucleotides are TGTGCCATCAGGAGATTGGGAGGACCCACAGATACGCAGTATTTT.